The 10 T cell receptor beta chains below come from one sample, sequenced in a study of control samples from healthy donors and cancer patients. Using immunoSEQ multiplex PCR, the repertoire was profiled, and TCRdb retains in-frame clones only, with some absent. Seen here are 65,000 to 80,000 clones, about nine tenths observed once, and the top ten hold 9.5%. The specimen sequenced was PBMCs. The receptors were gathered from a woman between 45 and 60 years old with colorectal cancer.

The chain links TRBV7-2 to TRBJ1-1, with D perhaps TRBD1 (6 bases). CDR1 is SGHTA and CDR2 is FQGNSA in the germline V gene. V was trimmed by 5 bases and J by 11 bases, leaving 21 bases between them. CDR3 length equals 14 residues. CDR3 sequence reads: CASSTLGGGPGAFF. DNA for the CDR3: TGTGCCAGCAGCACCCTTGGCGGGGGCCCGGGGGCTTTCTTT. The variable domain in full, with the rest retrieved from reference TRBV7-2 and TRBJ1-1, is GAGVSQSPSNKVTEKGKDVELRCDPISGHTALYWYRQSLGQGLEFLIYFQGNSAPDKSGLPSDRFSAERTGGSVSTLTIQRTQQEDSAVYLCASSTLGGGPGAFFGQGTRLTVV.

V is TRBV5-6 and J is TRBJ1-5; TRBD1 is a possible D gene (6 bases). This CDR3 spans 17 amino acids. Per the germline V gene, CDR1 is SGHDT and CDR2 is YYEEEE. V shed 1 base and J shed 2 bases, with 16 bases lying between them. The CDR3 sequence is CASSLYVLGAGNQPQHF. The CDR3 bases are TGTGCCAGCAGCTTGTACGTTTTGGGGGCCGGCAATCAGCCCCAGCATTTT.

The CDR3 DNA is TGTGCCAGCAGTGAATGGGGACACCGGCCACATTTT. Amino acids: CASSEWGHRPHF. The V gene is TRBV6-1, the J gene TRBJ1-5; perhaps TRBD1 as D (6 bases). Per the germline V gene, CDR1 is MNHNS and CDR2 is SASEGT. The CDR3 runs 12 residues. V was cut by 2 bases and J by 16 bases, with 15 bases left in between.

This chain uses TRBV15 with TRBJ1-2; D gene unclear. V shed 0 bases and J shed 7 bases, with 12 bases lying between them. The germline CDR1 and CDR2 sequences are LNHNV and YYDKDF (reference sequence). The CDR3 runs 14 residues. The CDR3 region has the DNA TGTGCCACCAGCAGAGATCGGCAGGCTGGTGGCTACACCTTC. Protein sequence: CATSRDRQAGGYTF.

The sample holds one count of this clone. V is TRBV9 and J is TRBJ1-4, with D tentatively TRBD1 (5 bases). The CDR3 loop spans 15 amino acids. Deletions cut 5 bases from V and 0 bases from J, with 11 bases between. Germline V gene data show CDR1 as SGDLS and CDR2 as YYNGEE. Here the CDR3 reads CASSKDTATNEKLFF. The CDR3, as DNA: TGTGCCAGCAGTAAGGACACTGCAACTAATGAAAAACTGTTTTTT.

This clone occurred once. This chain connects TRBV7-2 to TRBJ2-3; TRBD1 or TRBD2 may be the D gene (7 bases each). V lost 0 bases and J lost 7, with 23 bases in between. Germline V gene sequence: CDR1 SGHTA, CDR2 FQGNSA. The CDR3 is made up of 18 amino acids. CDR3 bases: TGTGCCAGCAGCTTAGCTTTAGCAGGGGGGGGGTCCCGGAATACGCAGTATTTT. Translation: CASSLALAGGGSRNTQYF.

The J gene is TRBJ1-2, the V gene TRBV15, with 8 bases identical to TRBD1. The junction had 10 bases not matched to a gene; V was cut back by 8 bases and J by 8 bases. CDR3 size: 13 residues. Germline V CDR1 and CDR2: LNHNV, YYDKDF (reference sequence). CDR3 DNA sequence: TGTGCCACCGGCGACAGGGGCCAGCGGGGCTACACCTTC. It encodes CATGDRGQRGYTF. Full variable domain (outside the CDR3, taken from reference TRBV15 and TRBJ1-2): DAMVIQNPRYQVTQFGKPVTLSCSQTLNHNVMYWYQQKSSQAPKLLFHYYDKDFNNEADTPDNFQSRRPNTSFCFLDIRSPGLGDTAMYLCATGDRGQRGYTFGSGTRLTVV.

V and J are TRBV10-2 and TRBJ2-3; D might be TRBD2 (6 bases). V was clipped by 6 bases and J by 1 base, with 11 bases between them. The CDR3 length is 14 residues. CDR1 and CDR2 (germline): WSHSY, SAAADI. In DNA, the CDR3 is TGCGCCAGCAGAATAACGGGAGGCACAGATACGCAGTATTTT. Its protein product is CASRITGGTDTQYF.

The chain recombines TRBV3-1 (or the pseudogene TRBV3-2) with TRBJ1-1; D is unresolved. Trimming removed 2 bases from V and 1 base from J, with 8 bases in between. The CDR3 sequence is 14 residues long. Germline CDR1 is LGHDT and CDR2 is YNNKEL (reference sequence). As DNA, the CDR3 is TGTGCCAGCAGCCAACGAGAAAGGAACACTGAAGCTTTCTTT. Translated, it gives CASSQRERNTEAFF.

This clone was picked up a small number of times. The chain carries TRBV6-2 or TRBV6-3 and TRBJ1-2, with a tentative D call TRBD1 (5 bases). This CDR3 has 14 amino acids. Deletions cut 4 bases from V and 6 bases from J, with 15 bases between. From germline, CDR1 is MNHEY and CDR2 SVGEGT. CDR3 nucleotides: TGTGCCAGCAGTTCTACAGGAATCCCTAATGGCTACACCTTC. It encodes CASSSTGIPNGYTF.